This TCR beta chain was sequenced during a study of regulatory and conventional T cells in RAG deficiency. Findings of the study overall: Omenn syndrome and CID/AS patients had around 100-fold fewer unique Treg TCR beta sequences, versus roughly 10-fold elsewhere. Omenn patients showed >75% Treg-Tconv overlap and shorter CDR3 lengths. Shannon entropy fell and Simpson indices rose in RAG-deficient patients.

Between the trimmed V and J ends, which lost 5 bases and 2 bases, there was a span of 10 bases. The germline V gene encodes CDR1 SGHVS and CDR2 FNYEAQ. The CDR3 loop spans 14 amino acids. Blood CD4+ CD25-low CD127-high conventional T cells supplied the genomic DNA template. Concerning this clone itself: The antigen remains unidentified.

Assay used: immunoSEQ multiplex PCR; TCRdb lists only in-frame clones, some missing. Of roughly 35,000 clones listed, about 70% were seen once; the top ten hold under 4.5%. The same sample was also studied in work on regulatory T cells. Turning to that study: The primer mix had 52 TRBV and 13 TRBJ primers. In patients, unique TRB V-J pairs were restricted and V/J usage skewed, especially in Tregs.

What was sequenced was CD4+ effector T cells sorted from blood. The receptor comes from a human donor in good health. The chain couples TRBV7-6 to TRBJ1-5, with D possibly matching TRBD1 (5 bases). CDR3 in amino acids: CASSQGDGNQPQHF. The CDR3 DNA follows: TGTGCCAGCAGCCAAGGGGATGGCAATCAGCCCCAGCATTTT. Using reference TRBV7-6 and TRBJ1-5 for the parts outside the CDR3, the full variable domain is GAGVSQSPRYKVTKRGQDVALRCDPISGHVSLYWYRQALGQGPEFLTYFNYEAQQDKSGLPNDRFSAERPEGSISTLTIQRTEQRDSAMYRCASSQGDGNQPQHFGDGTRLSIL.